These 10 T cell receptor beta chains share one sample of origin, sequenced in a study of T-cell reconstitution after alpha-beta-depleted transplantation in children. Preparation of the TCRbeta library was carried out with unique molecular identifiers. TCRdb recomputed calls from the PCR reads with MiXCR, one row per CDR3 protein. The sample comprises approximately 1,000,000 distinct CDR3 sequences, about 29% of which are singletons, and 28% rests with the top ten. Material: PBMCs, mostly from graft donor cells, obtained 360 days after TCRalphabeta/CD19-depleted stem cell transplant. The receptors shown here come from a boy less than two years old who had a stem cell transplant for SCID, so the T cells may come from the graft donor.

The chain uses TRBV28 and TRBJ1-6; tentatively, D is TRBD1 (5 bases). V lost 6 bases, J lost 9 bases, and 18 bases lay in between. This CDR3 comprises 15 residues. CDR1 and CDR2 from the germline V gene are MDHEN and SYDVKM. For the CDR3, the DNA is TGTGCCAGCAGAATTGGGGAGGGGTTCCGTTCACCCCTCCACTTT. This encodes CASRIGEGFRSPLHF.

This clonotype came up a few times. The chain recombines TRBV20-1 with TRBJ2-1; D may be TRBD2 (5 bases). CDR3 length: 12 amino acids. Per germline, CDR1 DFQATT and CDR2 SNEGSKA (reference sequence). V was shortened by 0 bases and J by 8 bases, with 8 bases between the two germline ends. CDR3 sequence (DNA): TGCAGTGCTAGAGAAAGAGGGTATGAGCAGTTCTTC. It translates to CSARERGYEQFF.

This clonotype turned up a few times. CDR3 coding DNA: TGTGCCAGCAGCCCCCCCGGTGGAGCGAGGCACGAGCAGTACTTC. This translates into CASSPPGGARHEQYF. This sequence joins TRBV4-2 and TRBJ2-7, with unresolved D. The CDR3 has 15 residues. The germline CDR1 and CDR2 sequences are LGHNA and YNFKEQ. Trimming took off 4 bases at V and 5 bases at J, with 18 bases between the two ends.

In this sample, this clonotype turned up a few times. CDR3 in amino acids: CASTPGLANEQFF. The CDR3 DNA reads TGTGCCAGCACCCCAGGACTAGCTAATGAGCAGTTCTTC. V gene TRBV5-5 combines with J gene TRBJ2-1, with TRBD2 matching 8 bases. Germline CDR1 reads SGHKS; CDR2 reads YYEKEE (reference sequence). V shed 6 bases, J shed 7 bases, and the junction held 6 bases outside the gene matches. The CDR3 extends over 13 amino acids.

There are a few counts of this clonotype. This chain uses TRBV20-1 with TRBJ2-1, with TRBD2 matching over 11 bases. CDR3 length: 13 amino acids. In germline, CDR1 is DFQATT, CDR2 SNEGSKA (reference sequence). V lost 4 bases to trimming and J lost 10 bases; unmatched junction nucleotides: 6. The DNA of the CDR3 is TGCAGTGCTACCCTAGCGGGGGGTGCGGAGCAGTTCTTC. Amino acid sequence: CSATLAGGAEQFF.

The chain is built from TRBV7-2 and TRBJ1-5; D is ambiguous. The length of the CDR3 is 15 residues. Germline V gene data show CDR1 as SGHTA and CDR2 as FQGNSA. The V and J ends lost 5 bases and 1 base respectively, with 12 bases between them. This CDR3 reads CASSGDGLSNQPQHF. The CDR3 DNA reads TGTGCCAGCAGCGGTGACGGTTTGAGCAATCAGCCCCAGCATTTT.

The V gene is TRBV5-1, the J gene TRBJ1-1; possibly TRBD1 for D (5 bases). The length of the CDR3 is 15 residues. Germline CDR1 is SGHRS and CDR2 is YFSETQ. Trimming took off 1 base at V and 0 bases at J, with 10 bases between the two ends. CDR3 sequence: CASSLTPGVNTEAFF. Written as DNA, the CDR3 is TGCGCCAGCAGCTTGACTCCGGGGGTGAACACTGAAGCTTTCTTT.

This clonotype showed up just a few times. V gene TRBV15 combines with J gene TRBJ2-1, with D perhaps matching TRBD1 or TRBD2 (7 bases each). The germline gives CDR1 LNHNV, CDR2 YYDKDF (reference sequence). V was cut by 6 bases and J by 9 bases, with 27 bases left in between. The CDR3 is 17 amino acids. CDR3 region: CATRGFGQGGAGREQFF. The CDR3, as DNA: TGTGCCACCAGGGGATTCGGTCAGGGGGGAGCGGGACGTGAGCAGTTCTTC.

The chain couples TRBV7-2 to TRBJ2-3; D might be TRBD2 (6 bases). The CDR3 runs to 13 residues. V gave up 1 base and J gave up 8 bases, with 10 bases separating them. Germline V gene data show CDR1 as SGHTA and CDR2 as FQGNSA. The CDR3 loop is CASSLDGGSTQYF. For the CDR3, the DNA is TGTGCCAGCAGCTTAGATGGGGGGTCTACGCAGTATTTT.

This clonotype was detected only a few times. V and J are TRBV24-1 and TRBJ2-1; 11 nucleotides match TRBD2. The CDR3 is 16 amino acids. Germline CDR1 and CDR2: KGHDR and SFDVKD. J gave up 2 bases and V 4 bases, and 3 bases lay outside the gene matches. The CDR3 nucleotides read TGTGCCACCAGTGACTATAGCGGGGGGGCCTACAATGAGCAGTTCTTC. Translating it yields CATSDYSGGAYNEQFF.